The rows below give T cell receptor beta chains drawn from one sample of a study of cytomegalovirus exposure and HLA in healthy donors. Only in-frame clones appear in the TCRdb table, and some are missing; sequencing was by immunoSEQ multiplex PCR. The sample holds 150,000 to 200,000 clones; about 81% are singletons and the top ten take roughly 1.2%. Sequences were obtained from PBMCs. These receptors all come from a woman in her twenties or thirties in good health and CMV-seronegative. Each CDR3 is given with its conserved first and last residue. The order of the fields is clone size, V gene, D gene, J gene, CDR3 protein, CDR3 DNA. D genes are given only for firm matches. The listing skips clone size in some rows; elsewhere it reads once, few, many or a size class.

clone_size: .
v_call: TRBV6-4
d_call: .
j_call: TRBJ1-1
cdr3_aa: CASSDSRNTEAFF
cdr3_nt: TGTGCCAGCAGTGACTCGAGGAACACTGAAGCTTTCTTT

clone_size: .
v_call: TRBV4-1
d_call: TRBD2
j_call: TRBJ2-1
cdr3_aa: CASSPPRTSYSEQFF
cdr3_nt: TGCGCCAGCAGCCCCCCCAGGACTAGCTACAGTGAGCAGTTCTTC

clone_size: .
v_call: TRBV19
d_call: TRBD1
j_call: TRBJ2-7
cdr3_aa: CASKSGGYDYEQYF
cdr3_nt: TGTGCCAGTAAATCAGGGGGATACGACTACGAGCAGTACTTC

clone_size: .
v_call: TRBV28
d_call: .
j_call: TRBJ1-1
cdr3_aa: CASSFPGPMNTEAFF
cdr3_nt: TGTGCCAGCAGTTTCCCAGGCCCTATGAACACTGAAGCTTTCTTT

clone_size: .
v_call: TRBV2
d_call: TRBD1
j_call: TRBJ1-2
cdr3_aa: CASRPPGGNYGYTF
cdr3_nt: TGTGCCAGCAGGCCACCAGGGGGTAACTATGGCTACACCTTC

clone_size: .
v_call: TRBV11-2
d_call: TRBD2
j_call: TRBJ2-1
cdr3_aa: CASSLGGLARDEQFF
cdr3_nt: TGTGCCAGCAGCTTAGGGGGACTAGCTAGGGATGAGCAGTTCTTC

clone_size: .
v_call: TRBV10-3
d_call: TRBD2
j_call: TRBJ2-3
cdr3_aa: CAIKGSGTPTTDTQYF
cdr3_nt: TGTGCCATCAAGGGGAGCGGGACTCCAACCACAGATACGCAGTATTTT

clone_size: .
v_call: TRBV6-1
d_call: TRBD1
j_call: TRBJ2-7
cdr3_aa: CASRGGTGIVSQYF
cdr3_nt: TGTGCCAGCAGAGGCGGGACAGGCATTGTCTCTCAGTACTTC

clone_size: .
v_call: TRBV4-1
d_call: .
j_call: TRBJ2-1
cdr3_aa: CASSQDGAGTSYNEQFF
cdr3_nt: TGCGCCAGCAGCCAAGATGGGGCGGGGACCTCCTACAATGAGCAGTTCTTC

clone_size: .
v_call: TRBV10-1
d_call: TRBD2
j_call: TRBJ2-7
cdr3_aa: CASSDGLAGGNEQYF
cdr3_nt: TGCGCCAGCAGTGACGGCCTAGCGGGAGGTAACGAGCAGTACTTC

clone_size: .
v_call: TRBV30
d_call: TRBD2
j_call: TRBJ2-2
cdr3_aa: CAWSGLAGGVGELFF
cdr3_nt: TGTGCCTGGAGCGGACTAGCGGGAGGGGTCGGGGAGCTGTTTTTT

clone_size: few
v_call: TRBV6-5
d_call: .
j_call: TRBJ1-3
cdr3_aa: CASRASGNTIYF
cdr3_nt: TGTGCCAGCAGGGCATCTGGAAACACCATATATTTT

clone_size: .
v_call: TRBV28
d_call: TRBD1
j_call: TRBJ1-3
cdr3_aa: CASSSTSLGQGAGNTIYF
cdr3_nt: TGTGCCAGCAGTTCAACCTCTCTGGGACAGGGGGCTGGAAACACCATATATTTT